A selection of T cell receptor beta chains follows, all from one sample in a study of a mutant IDH1 vaccine in newly diagnosed glioma. For these TCRs, the target antigens are not known. The assay was immunoSEQ multiplex PCR, and TCRdb's table has in-frame clones only and misses some. Of about 36,000 clones in the sample, roughly 80% were seen once. Specimen: peripheral blood mononuclear cells (PBMCs), collected from a glioma patient whose treatment included an IDH1 peptide vaccine. These receptors came from a woman in her twenties or thirties with glioma. Some clones in this sample may be carry-over from other donors' samples. Both conserved end residues are part of each CDR3. A D gene is named only where the DNA matches it firmly. Where a row states a size, it is once, few, many or the class of an expanded clone; other rows omit it.

cdr3_aa cdr3_nt d_call clone_size j_call v_call
CASSFPGWEQYF TGTGCCAGCAGCTTCCCAGGTTGGGAGCAGTACTTC . few TRBJ2-7 TRBV6-5
CASMGTGADYGYTF TGTGCCAGTATGGGGACAGGGGCTGACTATGGCTACACCTTC TRBD1 . TRBJ1-2 TRBV19
CASSLLTGGSEKLFF TGTGCCAGCAGTTTACTGACAGGGGGCAGCGAAAAACTGTTTTTT TRBD1 few TRBJ1-4 TRBV28
CASSLAGGGNEQFF TGTGCCAGCAGCTTGGCGGGAGGAGGCAATGAGCAGTTCTTC TRBD2 . TRBJ2-1 TRBV5-6
CASSEAANYGYTF TGCGCCAGCAGTGAGGCAGCTAACTATGGCTACACCTTC . . TRBJ1-2 TRBV10-2
CATSRLDSGANVLTF TGTGCCACCAGCAGATTAGACTCTGGGGCCAACGTCCTGACTTTC . few TRBJ2-6 TRBV15
CASSVSGISYNEQFF TGTGCCAGCAGCGTTAGCGGGATCTCCTACAATGAGCAGTTCTTC TRBD2 . TRBJ2-1 TRBV9
CASSLGAGGGSNEKLFF TGCGCCAGCAGCTTGGGGGCAGGGGGCGGCTCTAATGAAAAACTGTTTTTT TRBD1 few TRBJ1-4 TRBV5-1
CASSPPGDRIYEQYF TGTGCCAGCAGCCCCCCTGGGGACAGGATCTACGAGCAGTACTTC TRBD1 . TRBJ2-7 TRBV9
CASSPGRGKETQYF TGTGCCAGCAGCCCAGGACGGGGTAAGGAGACCCAGTACTTC . . TRBJ2-5 TRBV5-4
CAGLILAGGSETQYF TGTGCCGGCCTAATACTAGCGGGAGGGTCAGAGACCCAGTACTTC TRBD2 once TRBJ2-5 TRBV6-1
CAWSLGSGTEQYF TGTGCCTGGAGTCTCGGGTCGGGAACCGAGCAGTACTTC . . TRBJ2-7 TRBV30
CASSRTGDTEAFF TGCGCCAGCAGCCGAACAGGGGACACTGAAGCTTTCTTT TRBD1 . TRBJ1-1 TRBV5-1
CASSFDSTYEQYF TGTGCCAGCAGTTTTGACAGTACCTACGAGCAGTACTTC . . TRBJ2-7 TRBV27
CASSTGLLYEQYF TGTGCCAGTAGCACGGGACTGCTCTACGAGCAGTACTTC . . TRBJ2-7 TRBV19
CASSVATSTNEQYF TGTGCCAGCAGCGTAGCTACTAGCACCAACGAGCAGTACTTC . . TRBJ2-7 TRBV9
CASSVGGGSGPRSPYEQYF TGTGCCAGCTCCGTCGGGGGGGGCTCAGGGCCTAGAAGCCCTTACGAGCAGTACTTC TRBD2 . TRBJ2-7 TRBV18
CASSLDRGYGYTF TGTGCCAGCAGCCTTGACAGGGGCTATGGCTACACCTTC TRBD1 . TRBJ1-2 TRBV6-6
CASSLRQRNTEAFF TGTGCCAGCAGCTTAAGGCAGCGGAACACTGAAGCTTTCTTT . . TRBJ1-1 TRBV11-3
CASSQGTVVGEKLFF TGTGCCAGCTCACAGGGGACAGTCGTAGGTGAAAAACTGTTTTTT TRBD1 . TRBJ1-4 TRBV18
CASSLLAGDPYEQYF TGTGCCAGCAGCCTACTAGCGGGGGACCCCTACGAGCAGTACTTC TRBD2 . TRBJ2-7 TRBV14
CASSLAGMRQPQHF TGTGCCAGCAGCTTGGCTGGGATGAGACAGCCCCAGCATTTT . . TRBJ1-5 TRBV5-6
CASSFQTGASTDTQYF TGTGCCAGCAGCTTCCAGACGGGAGCGTCGACAGATACGCAGTATTTT . . TRBJ2-3 TRBV5-6
CASSFSRAETEAFF TGTGCCAGCAGCTTCTCAAGGGCAGAAACTGAAGCTTTCTTT . . TRBJ1-1 TRBV11-1
CASSLNRSNQPQHF TGTGCCAGCAGTTTAAACAGGAGCAATCAGCCCCAGCATTTT . . TRBJ1-5 TRBV28
CASSSQATYVSGNTIYF TGTGCCAGCAGCTCTCAAGCTACTTACGTCTCTGGAAACACCATATATTTT . . TRBJ1-3 TRBV7-9
CAWGGNTEAFF TGTGCCTGGGGAGGGAACACTGAAGCTTTCTTT . . TRBJ1-1 TRBV30
CASGVQTRGEQYF TGTGCCAGCGGCGTACAGACGCGCGGGGAGCAGTACTTC . . TRBJ2-7 TRBV11-2
CATQTLADEKLFF TGTGCCACCCAGACACTTGCAGATGAAAAACTGTTTTTT . . TRBJ1-4 TRBV2
CASSISGSYEQYF TGTGCCAGCAGCATTAGCGGGAGCTACGAGCAGTACTTC TRBD2 medium-sized TRBJ2-7 TRBV5-4
CSVESGRLDFNEQFF TGCAGCGTTGAATCGGGCCGACTCGACTTTAATGAGCAGTTCTTC . few TRBJ2-1 TRBV29-1
CASSWDRGSEKLFF TGTGCCAGCAGTTGGGACAGGGGATCAGAAAAACTGTTTTTT TRBD1 . TRBJ1-4 TRBV27
CASSHRTELFF TGTGCCAGCAGTCACCGGACAGAGCTGTTTTTT . . TRBJ2-2 TRBV28
CASSLGGLSGNTIYF TGTGCCAGCAGCTTAGGGGGACTCTCTGGAAACACCATATATTTT . . TRBJ1-3 TRBV5-4
CASSPGLGPSEQFF TGTGCCAGTAGTCCCGGACTAGGGCCGTCTGAGCAGTTCTTC TRBD2 . TRBJ2-1 TRBV19
CASSLGPNFEDNEQFF TGTGCCAGCAGCTTAGGGCCCAATTTTGAGGACAATGAGCAGTTCTTC . . TRBJ2-1 TRBV7-9
CAWTSNSGKLDGELFF TGTGCCTGGACTTCTAATAGCGGGAAACTGGACGGGGAGCTGTTTTTT TRBD2 . TRBJ2-2 TRBV30
CASSLPVRDTEAFF TGTGCCAGCAGCTTGCCAGTAAGGGACACTGAAGCTTTCTTT . few TRBJ1-1 TRBV7-9
CASSLTPPNREGETQYF TGTGCCAGCAGCTTAACCCCCCCAAACCGGGAGGGGGAGACCCAGTACTTC TRBD2 . TRBJ2-5 TRBV7-8
CASSAQAGGRATDTQYF TGCGCCAGCAGTGCCCAAGCTGGCGGGAGGGCGACAGATACGCAGTATTTT TRBD2 . TRBJ2-3 TRBV10-2
CASSVESGSHEQYF TGTGCCAGCAGCGTAGAGTCAGGGTCCCACGAGCAGTACTTC . . TRBJ2-7 TRBV9
CAPGLAGTGTYYNEQFF TGTGCCCCGGGACTAGCGGGAACCGGCACCTACTACAATGAGCAGTTCTTC TRBD2 . TRBJ2-1 TRBV7-9
CASSDTASTNEKLFF TGTGCCAGCAGTGACACAGCCTCAACTAATGAAAAACTGTTTTTT . . TRBJ1-4 TRBV25-1
CASTKGGSGKTTGELFF TGTGCCAGCACCAAAGGGGGTAGCGGGAAGACCACCGGGGAGCTGTTTTTT TRBD2 . TRBJ2-2 TRBV5-4
CASRVAGLYEQYF TGTGCCAGCAGGGTAGCGGGTCTCTACGAGCAGTACTTC TRBD2 once TRBJ2-7 TRBV2
CASSEQGARSTDTQYF TGTGCCAGCAGTGAACAGGGGGCCCGGAGCACAGATACGCAGTATTTT TRBD1 . TRBJ2-3 TRBV6-1
CASSGAGTNGYTF TGTGCCAGCAGTGGAGCCGGGACCAATGGCTACACCTTC . . TRBJ1-2 TRBV2
CASTGVLGTEAFF TGTGCCAGCACAGGGGTCTTGGGCACTGAAGCTTTCTTT . few TRBJ1-1 TRBV28
CSVGLPQGAGGYTF TGCAGCGTTGGCCTCCCACAGGGGGCGGGCGGCTACACCTTC TRBD1 . TRBJ1-2 TRBV29-1
CASSPETNSYEQYF TGTGCCAGCAGCCCAGAGACAAACTCCTACGAGCAGTACTTC . . TRBJ2-7 TRBV7-9
CASSPSENTEAFF TGTGCCAGCTCACCCTCCGAGAACACTGAAGCTTTCTTT . few TRBJ1-1 TRBV18
CASSPTENTEAFF TGTGCCAGCTCACCCACAGAGAACACTGAAGCTTTCTTT . . TRBJ1-1 TRBV18
CASSLDTPGGADTQYF TGTGCCAGCAGCTTAGACACCCCCGGAGGTGCAGATACGCAGTATTTT . once TRBJ2-3 TRBV5-6
CASSSAGFYNEQFF TGTGCCAGCAGCTCTGCGGGGTTCTACAATGAGCAGTTCTTC . . TRBJ2-1 TRBV5-4
CASSLDREVIETQYF TGTGCCAGCAGCTTAGACAGGGAGGTGATAGAGACCCAGTACTTC . . TRBJ2-5 TRBV7-6
CASSLGTAEAFF TGTGCCAGCAGCTTAGGGACAGCTGAAGCTTTCTTT . . TRBJ1-1 TRBV7-9
CASSLGLNEYF TGTGCCAGCAGCCTGGGACTAAATGAGTATTTT TRBD2 . TRBJ2-3 TRBV7-9